This entry describes one T cell receptor beta chain. The sample originates from a study of blood T cell repertoires in COVID-19. In germline, CDR1 is SGHAT, CDR2 FQNNGV. V shed 5 bases, J shed 7 bases, and the junction held 9 bases outside the gene matches. The CDR3 covers 15 residues. Participant-reported clinical history was the basis for cohort assignment. Authors' processing steps: From reference gene primer amplification, estimates of nucleated cell counts were derived. Assay used: immunoSEQ multiplex PCR; TCRdb lists only in-frame clones, some missing. That table is the source of V, J and clone size, and D and trimming were worked out from the DNA. The table has 200,000 to 250,000 clones, about 80% seen once.

The sample was PBMCs or T cells enriched from blood (not recorded which). The chain combines TRBV11-2 with TRBJ2-1; 9 nucleotides line up with TRBD1. The clonotype comes from a man aged 55-75 years who had recovered from COVID-19. Here the CDR3 DNA reads TGTGCCAGCAGCCACCGGGACAGGGCCAGGAATGAGCAGTTCTTC. It is translated as CASSHRDRARNEQFF.